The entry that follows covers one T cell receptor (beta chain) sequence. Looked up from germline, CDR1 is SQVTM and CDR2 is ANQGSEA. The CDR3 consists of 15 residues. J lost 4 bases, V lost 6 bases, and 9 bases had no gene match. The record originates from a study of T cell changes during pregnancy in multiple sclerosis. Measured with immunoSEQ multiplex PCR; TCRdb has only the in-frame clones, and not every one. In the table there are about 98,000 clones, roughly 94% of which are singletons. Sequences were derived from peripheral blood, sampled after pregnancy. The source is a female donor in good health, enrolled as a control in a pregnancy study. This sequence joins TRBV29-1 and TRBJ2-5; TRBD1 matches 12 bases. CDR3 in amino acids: CSVDPGQGAGETQYF. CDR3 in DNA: TGCAGCGTGGACCCGGGACAGGGGGCCGGAGAGACCCAGTACTTC.